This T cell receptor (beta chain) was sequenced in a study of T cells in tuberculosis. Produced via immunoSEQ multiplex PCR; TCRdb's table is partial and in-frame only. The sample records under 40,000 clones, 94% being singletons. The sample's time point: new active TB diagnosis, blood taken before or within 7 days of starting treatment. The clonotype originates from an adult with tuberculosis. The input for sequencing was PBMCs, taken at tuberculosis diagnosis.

CDR3 in DNA: TGTGCCAGCAGCCACCCAAAGACAGAGGCGCAGTATTTT. Amino acids: CASSHPKTEAQYF. V gene TRBV6-5 combines with J gene TRBJ2-3; tentatively, D is TRBD1 (5 bases). V was cut by 6 bases and J by 10 bases, with 17 bases left in between. The CDR3 extends over 13 amino acids. Germline lookup yields CDR1 MNHEY and CDR2 SVGAGI.